This section outlines one TCR beta chain sequence together with its context. The antigen is not known. The data were obtained in a study of cytomegalovirus exposure and HLA in healthy donors. In germline, CDR1 is KGHSH, CDR2 LQKENI. Between the trimmed V and J ends, which lost 1 base and 2 bases, there was a span of 12 bases. This CDR3 contains 16 residues. The PCR ran on 60 Vbeta and 13 Jbeta primers. Measured with immunoSEQ multiplex PCR; TCRdb has only the in-frame clones, and not every one. The sample's table shows almost 45,000 clones. Study observations and caveats: A previous analysis found most TCR beta V segments productive roughly 90% or roughly 30% of the time.

The V call is TRBV18, the J call TRBJ1-3; perhaps TRBD1 as D (6 bases). The specimen sequenced was PBMCs. The sequence derives from a male donor in good health and CMV-seronegative. The CDR3: CASSPRQVGPGNTIYF. Here the CDR3 DNA reads TGTGCCAGCTCACCACGACAGGTGGGTCCTGGAAACACCATATATTTT.